This T cell receptor (beta chain) was identified in a study of cytomegalovirus exposure and HLA in healthy donors. Study observations and caveats: Reports state that TCR beta sequences accurately predicted most subjects' HLA-A and HLA-B alleles. Rarity held for most TCR sequences, but there were some public TCRs that occurred in many donors.

A word on this clone: As yet, its antigen is unknown.

The CDR3 spans 14 residues. Germline CDR1 SGHTA, CDR2 FQGNSA. Unmatched junction bases numbered 2, after V lost 6 bases and J lost 1 base. A multiplex PCR was run with 60 Vbeta primers and 13 Jbeta primers. Per the study methods: Roughly 12 million shared chains were among about 80 million unique TCR beta chains counted in a later analysis. The repertoire was sequenced with immunoSEQ multiplex PCR; TCRdb's copy has only in-frame clones and lacks some. That table supplies the V and J calls and clone size; D and trimming were determined from the DNA. This sample has over 55,000 clones, with roughly 78% found just once.

The receptor was derived from a woman aged 25 to 39 in good health and CMV-seronegative. This chain joins TRBV7-2 and TRBJ1-2; 10 bases are a match to TRBD1. The sample comprised PBMCs. CDR3 sequence (DNA): TGTGCCAGCAGTCGGGACAGGGGTAACTATGGCTACACCTTC. It codes for CASSRDRGNYGYTF.